Shown below are 17 T cell receptor beta chains from a single sample sequenced in a study of graft-versus-host responses after intestinal transplantation (dated by TCRdb to the early 2020s). Libraries were prepared through the immunoSEQ multiplex PCR assay. Entries here come from immuneACCESS through TCRdb and include only in-frame sequences with V and J called. Some clones fail to appear in such tables; in the studies checked, an unresolved V gene covers under half of the shortfall, and the cause of the remainder is unknown. The table for this sample lists some 100,000 clones; over 75% of them were counted only once. The ten top clones hold 0.85% to 1% of the sample. The label giving this sample's time point can be read as: cells obtained before transplantation from donor or recipient. No antigens are known for them. Source: unstimulated CD4+ T cells sorted from spleen or lymph node cells, taken before transplant. The receptors here all came from a human donor who was the organ donor for an intestinal transplant.

The chain is built from TRBV9 and TRBJ2-2; possible D gene TRBD2, 6 bases. The V and J ends lost 3 bases and 5 bases respectively, with 17 bases between them. This CDR3 is built from 16 residues. CDR1 and CDR2 from the germline V gene are SGDLS and YYNGEE. The CDR3 sequence is CASSAAERAGTGELFF. The CDR3 nucleotides are TGTGCCAGCAGCGCCGCTGAGCGGGCGGGGACCGGGGAGCTGTTTTTT.

The chain couples TRBV19 to TRBJ2-2; no definite D call. This CDR3 is built from 16 residues. Between the trimmed V and J ends, which lost 3 bases and 6 bases, there was a span of 17 bases. Germline CDR1 is LNHDA and CDR2 is SQIVND (reference sequence). The CDR3 is CASSIPTPTDSGELFF. In DNA form, the CDR3 reads TGTGCCAGTAGTATCCCCACTCCTACAGATTCCGGGGAGCTGTTTTTT.

The chain recombines TRBV2 with TRBJ1-2; TRBD1 matches 9 bases. Germline CDR1 reads SNHLY; CDR2 reads FYNNEI. Trimming took 1 base from V and 2 from J; bases not matched to a gene: 2. The CDR3 loop spans 15 amino acids. CDR3 in DNA: TGTGCCAGCAGTGAAGACAGGGGGCTCAACTATGGCTACACCTTC. Protein product: CASSEDRGLNYGYTF.

Sample share makes this clone medium-sized. Different DNA sequences within this sample yield the same CDR3. The rearrangement joins TRBV30 to TRBJ1-6, with TRBD1 as a possible D gene (5 bases). Germline V lookup: CDR1 GTSNPN, CDR2 SVGIG (reference sequence). V lost 1 base and J lost 5, with 9 bases in between. The CDR3 has 14 residues. CDR3 region: CAWSAGQDNSPLHF. The CDR3 coding sequence is TGTGCCTGGAGTGCGGGGCAGGATAATTCACCCCTCCACTTT.

This clone has a single count. V usage is TRBV6-6 and J usage is TRBJ2-5; 9 positions match TRBD1. The V gene's germline CDR1 is MNHNY and CDR2 SVGAGI (reference sequence). The CDR3 loop spans 14 amino acids. After removal of 6 bases from V and 7 bases from J, the junction contained 9 bases not matched to a gene. The CDR3 here is CASRFDRGDVTQYF. Written as DNA, the CDR3 is TGTGCCAGCAGGTTTGACAGGGGGGATGTGACCCAGTACTTC.

V gene TRBV2 combines with J gene TRBJ2-1; tentatively, D is TRBD1 (6 bases). The germline gives CDR1 SNHLY, CDR2 FYNNEI. This CDR3 has 13 residues. The ends were cut back, 6 bases at V and 4 bases at J, with 10 bases in the middle. CDR3 in amino acids: CASRRDRYNEQFF. CDR3 coding DNA: TGTGCCAGCAGAAGAGACAGGTACAATGAGCAGTTCTTC.

This sequence joins TRBV11-2 and TRBJ2-1; 7 bases are a match to TRBD1. CDR1 and CDR2 from the germline V gene are SGHAT and FQNNGV. J was trimmed by 11 bases and V by 5 bases; bases with no gene match: 9. The CDR3 consists of 13 residues. The CDR3 loop reads CASSPEQGWKQFF. The CDR3 bases are TGTGCCAGCAGCCCAGAACAGGGGTGGAAGCAGTTCTTC.

The chain has TRBV6-5 and TRBJ2-1, with TRBD1 matching 9 bases. The CDR3 length is 15 residues. Trimming took 4 bases from V and 7 from J; bases not matched to a gene: 8. Germline CDR1 and CDR2: MNHEY and SVGAGI. CDR3 bases: TGTGCCAGCAGTTCAGACAGGGGGGTGCCGAATGAGCAGTTCTTC. Amino acid sequence: CASSSDRGVPNEQFF.

This clone has just one count. V usage is TRBV28 and J usage is TRBJ1-6, with TRBD1 as a possible D gene (6 bases). Trimming pared 6 bases from V and 9 bases from J, leaving 15 bases between. The V gene's germline CDR1 is MDHEN and CDR2 SYDVKM. This CDR3 region has 14 residues. The CDR3 sequence: CASRGETGSSPLHF. DNA for the CDR3: TGTGCCAGCAGGGGGGAGACAGGCAGTTCACCCCTCCACTTT. The full variable domain, its missing parts supplied by reference TRBV28 and TRBJ1-6, is DVKVTQSSRYLVKRTGEKVFLECVQDMDHENMFWYRQDPGLGLRLIYFSYDVKMKEKGDIPEGYSVSREKKERFSLILESASTNQTSMYLCASRGETGSSPLHFGNGTRLTVT.

This chain links TRBV4-1 with TRBJ2-1; 11 bases map to TRBD2. From germline, CDR1 is MGHRA and CDR2 YSYEKL. With V trimmed by 3 bases and J by 7 bases, 11 bases remained unmatched. The CDR3 spans 17 residues. The CDR3 is CASSQSTRTSGLNEQFF. CDR3 sequence (DNA): TGCGCCAGCAGCCAGTCAACCCGGACTAGCGGGCTGAATGAGCAGTTCTTC.

The gene calls are TRBV29-1 and TRBJ2-7, with 12 bases identical to TRBD1. Trimming took 5 bases from V and 3 from J; bases not matched to a gene: 11. CDR1 and CDR2 (germline): SQVTM, ANQGSEA. The CDR3 runs 16 residues. The CDR3 loop reads CSVSSRDRGQGYEQYF. CDR3 DNA sequence: TGCAGCGTTTCGTCCCGGGACAGGGGGCAAGGCTACGAGCAGTACTTC.

This clone has a handful of counts. The chain recombines TRBV19 with TRBJ1-6, with 10 bases lining up with TRBD1. The CDR3 length is 14 residues. The germline V gene encodes CDR1 LNHDA and CDR2 SQIVND (reference sequence). V dropped 7 bases and J dropped 13; count of bases not matched to a gene: 10. The CDR3, as DNA: TGTGCCAGTACCCGACCGGACAGGGGGACCCCCCTCCACTTT. Encoded protein: CASTRPDRGTPLHF. Full variable domain (outside the CDR3, taken from reference TRBV19 and TRBJ1-6): DGGITQSPKYLFRKEGQNVTLSCEQNLNHDAMYWYRQDPGQGLRLIYYSQIVNDFQKGDIAEGYSVSREKKESFPLTVTSAQKNPTAFYLCASTRPDRGTPLHFGNGTRLTVT.

The gene calls are TRBV6-1 and TRBJ1-2; TRBD1 matches 9 bases. The CDR3 spans 12 residues. The V and J ends lost 6 bases and 5 bases, in that order; junction bases with no gene match: 1. The germline V gene has CDR1 MNHNS and CDR2 SASEGT. CDR3 residues: CASRGTGYGYTF. The CDR3 bases are TGTGCCAGCAGAGGGACAGGGTATGGCTACACCTTC.

J is TRBJ2-3 and V is TRBV11-2; D possibly corresponds to TRBD1 (6 bases). V lost 1 base, J lost 5 bases, and 10 bases lay in between. The CDR3 loop spans 14 amino acids. The V gene's germline CDR1 is SGHAT and CDR2 FQNNGV. CDR3 nucleotides: TGTGCCAGCAGCTTAGGAGGGACAATAGATACGCAGTATTTT. It encodes CASSLGGTIDTQYF.

V usage is TRBV10-3 and J usage is TRBJ2-5; 12 bases match TRBD2. CDR1 and CDR2 from the germline V gene are ENHRY and SYGVKD. This CDR3 contains 12 residues. The trim removed 10 bases at V and 4 bases at J, leaving 1 base unmatched. CDR3 amino acids: CATSGGAETQYF. The CDR3 nucleotides are TGTGCCACTAGCGGGGGGGCAGAGACCCAGTACTTC.

This clone was seen once. The chain carries TRBV9 and TRBJ2-3, with D possibly matching TRBD1 (5 bases). Trimming removed 0 bases from V and 5 bases from J, with 10 bases in between. The CDR3 length is 14 residues. Germline assignment: CDR1 SGDLS and CDR2 YYNGEE. The CDR3 sequence: CASSVDPGIDTQYF. Here the CDR3 DNA reads TGTGCCAGCAGCGTAGACCCAGGGATAGATACGCAGTATTTT.

The V call is TRBV7-2, the J call TRBJ2-1, with D unclear. In germline, CDR1 is SGHTA, CDR2 FQGNSA. V dropped 1 base and J dropped 10 bases, with 17 bases sitting between them. The CDR3 runs 15 residues. The DNA for the CDR3 is TGTGCCAGCAGCTTAGGCGGCCTTGACACCATAGAGCAGTTCTTC. Protein product: CASSLGGLDTIEQFF.